The source of this TCR beta chain is a study of OX40 agonist ivuxolimab in advanced cancers. Background on the study: The dose-escalation cohort was approximately 80% male, with a mean age of around 60 years, ranging about 20 to 85. Notes on the study in general: The 0.1-3.0 mg/kg partial responders had among the lowest clonal expansion. In the 0.1 to 3.0 mg/kg range, CD4+ and CD8+ blood T cells had expanded clonally by week 6.

On this clone: What it binds is unknown.

Only in-frame clones appear in the TCRdb table, and some are missing; sequencing was by immunoSEQ multiplex PCR. The sample lists 20,000 to 25,000 clones, about 83% occurring once. The length of the CDR3 is 13 residues. The V and J ends lost 0 bases and 6 bases respectively, with 8 bases between them. Germline V gene sequence: CDR1 SQVTM, CDR2 ANQGSEA. The source was CD4+ or CD8+ T cells sorted from blood, collected in a trial of the OX40 agonist ivuxolimab. The TCR comes from an adult with an advanced solid tumor such as melanoma, head and neck, liver or kidney cancer. The V gene is TRBV29-1, the J gene TRBJ1-4; D gene ambiguous. The CDR3 reads CSVEDRTDEKLFF. The DNA for the CDR3 is TGCAGCGTTGAAGATCGAACGGATGAAAAACTGTTTTTT. Filled out from reference TRBV29-1 and TRBJ1-4, the complete variable domain reads SAVISQKPSRDICQRGTSLTIQCQVDSQVTMMFWYRQQPGQSLTLIATANQGSEATYESGFVIDKFPISRPNLTFSTLTVSNMSPEDSSIYLCSVEDRTDEKLFFGSGTQLSVL.